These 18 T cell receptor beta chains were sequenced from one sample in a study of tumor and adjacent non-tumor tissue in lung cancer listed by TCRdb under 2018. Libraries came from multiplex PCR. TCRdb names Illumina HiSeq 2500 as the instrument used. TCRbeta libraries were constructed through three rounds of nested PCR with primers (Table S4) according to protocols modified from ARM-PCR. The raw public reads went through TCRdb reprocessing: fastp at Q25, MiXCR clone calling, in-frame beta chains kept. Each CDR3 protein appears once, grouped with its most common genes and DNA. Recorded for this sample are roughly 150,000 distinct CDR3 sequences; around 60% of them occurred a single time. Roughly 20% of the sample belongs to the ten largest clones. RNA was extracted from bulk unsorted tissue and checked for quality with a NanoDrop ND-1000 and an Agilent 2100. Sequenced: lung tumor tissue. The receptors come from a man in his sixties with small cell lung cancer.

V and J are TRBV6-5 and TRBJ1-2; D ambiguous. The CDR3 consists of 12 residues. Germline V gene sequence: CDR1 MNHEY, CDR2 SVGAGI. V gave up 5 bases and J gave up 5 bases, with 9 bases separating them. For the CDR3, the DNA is TGTGCCAGCAGTCACAGAGTATATGGCTACACCTTC. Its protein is CASSHRVYGYTF.

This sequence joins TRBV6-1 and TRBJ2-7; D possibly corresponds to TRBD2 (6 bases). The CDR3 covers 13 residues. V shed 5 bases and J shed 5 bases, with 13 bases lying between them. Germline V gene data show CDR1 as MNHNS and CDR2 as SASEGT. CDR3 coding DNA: TGTGCCAGCAGTCCAGTGGGAGGAAACGAGCAGTACTTC. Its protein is CASSPVGGNEQYF.

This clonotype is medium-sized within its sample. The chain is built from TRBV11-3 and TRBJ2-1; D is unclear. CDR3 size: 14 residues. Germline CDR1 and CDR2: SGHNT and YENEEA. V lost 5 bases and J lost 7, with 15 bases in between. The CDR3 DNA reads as TGTGCCAGCAGCGCCCCCGGCCTTGCAAATGAGCAGTTCTTC. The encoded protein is CASSAPGLANEQFF.

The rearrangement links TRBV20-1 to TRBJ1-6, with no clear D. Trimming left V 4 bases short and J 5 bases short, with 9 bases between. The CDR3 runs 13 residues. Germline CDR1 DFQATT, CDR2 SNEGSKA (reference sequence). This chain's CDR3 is CSAITEHNSPLHF. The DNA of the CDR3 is TGCAGTGCTATAACAGAGCATAATTCACCCCTCCACTTT.

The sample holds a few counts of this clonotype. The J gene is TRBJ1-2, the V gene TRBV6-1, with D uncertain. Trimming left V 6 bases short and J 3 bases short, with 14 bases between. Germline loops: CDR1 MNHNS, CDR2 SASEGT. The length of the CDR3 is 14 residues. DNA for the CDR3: TGTGCCAGCAGGACATCCGTTTGGGACTATGGCTACACCTTC. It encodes CASRTSVWDYGYTF.

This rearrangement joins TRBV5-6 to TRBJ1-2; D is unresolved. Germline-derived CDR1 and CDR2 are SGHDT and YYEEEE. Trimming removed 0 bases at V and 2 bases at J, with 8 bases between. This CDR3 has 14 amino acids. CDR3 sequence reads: CASSLEPTNYGYTF. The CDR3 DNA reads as TGTGCCAGCAGCTTGGAGCCGACCAACTATGGCTACACCTTC.

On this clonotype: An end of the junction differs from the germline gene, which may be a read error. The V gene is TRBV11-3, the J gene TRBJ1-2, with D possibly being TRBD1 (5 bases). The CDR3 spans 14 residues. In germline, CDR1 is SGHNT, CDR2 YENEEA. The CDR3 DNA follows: TGTGCCACCAGCCCCCTGGGACGGAACTGTGGCTACACCTTC. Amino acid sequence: CATSPLGRNCGYTF.

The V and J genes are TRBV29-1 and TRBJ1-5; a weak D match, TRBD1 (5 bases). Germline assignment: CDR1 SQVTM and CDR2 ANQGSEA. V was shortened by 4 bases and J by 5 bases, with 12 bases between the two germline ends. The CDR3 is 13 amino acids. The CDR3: CSVGGAGDQPQHF. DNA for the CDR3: TGCAGCGTTGGGGGCGCGGGAGATCAGCCCCAGCATTTT.

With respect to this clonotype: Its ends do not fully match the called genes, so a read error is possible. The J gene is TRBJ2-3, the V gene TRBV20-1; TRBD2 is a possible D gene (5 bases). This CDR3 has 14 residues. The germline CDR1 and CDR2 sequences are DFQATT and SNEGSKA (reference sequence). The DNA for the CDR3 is TGCAGTGCTAGAGTAGGGTCTAGCACAGATATGCAGTATTTT. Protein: CSARVGSSTDMQYF.

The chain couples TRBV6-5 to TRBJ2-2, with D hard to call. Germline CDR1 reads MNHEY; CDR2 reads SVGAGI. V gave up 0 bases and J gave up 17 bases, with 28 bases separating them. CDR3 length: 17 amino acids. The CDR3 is CASSYSIRLANTGSCFF. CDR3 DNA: TGTGCCAGCAGTTACTCGATCCGATTAGCTAATACCGGCAGCTGTTTTTTT.

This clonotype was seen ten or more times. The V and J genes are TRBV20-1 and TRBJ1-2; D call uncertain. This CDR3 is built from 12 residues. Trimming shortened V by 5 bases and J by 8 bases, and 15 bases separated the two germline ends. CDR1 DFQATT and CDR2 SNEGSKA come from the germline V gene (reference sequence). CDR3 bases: TGCAGTGCTCGAACCGAGACGAGGGGCTACACCTTC. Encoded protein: CSARTETRGYTF.

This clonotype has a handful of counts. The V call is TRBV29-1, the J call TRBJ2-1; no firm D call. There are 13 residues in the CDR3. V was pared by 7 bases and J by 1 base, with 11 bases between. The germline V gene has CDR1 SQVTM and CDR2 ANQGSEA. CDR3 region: CSAKRLSYNEQFF. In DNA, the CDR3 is TGCAGCGCGAAACGGCTGTCCTACAATGAGCAGTTCTTC.

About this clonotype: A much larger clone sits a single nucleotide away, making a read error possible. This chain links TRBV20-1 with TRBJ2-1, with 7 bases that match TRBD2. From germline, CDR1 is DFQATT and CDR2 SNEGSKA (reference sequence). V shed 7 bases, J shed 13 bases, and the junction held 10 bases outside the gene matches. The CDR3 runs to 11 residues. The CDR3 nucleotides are TGCAGTGTTAGCACACTAGCGCCTCAGTTCTTC. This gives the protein CSVSTLAPQFF.

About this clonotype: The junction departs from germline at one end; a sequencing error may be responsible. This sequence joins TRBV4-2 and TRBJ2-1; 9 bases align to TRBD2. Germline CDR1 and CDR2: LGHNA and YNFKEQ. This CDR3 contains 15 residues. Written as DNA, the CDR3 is TGTGTCAGCAGCCAAGAGCGGGAGGTACACAATGAGCAGTTCTTC. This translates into CVSSQEREVHNEQFF.

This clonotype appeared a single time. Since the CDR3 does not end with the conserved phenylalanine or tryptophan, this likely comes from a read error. In DNA, the CDR3 is TGTGTCAGCAGCTCACAGGGGTATGAGCAGTTCCTC. Its translation: CVSSSQGYEQFL. The rearrangement joins TRBV11-2 to TRBJ2-1; 7 bases align to TRBD1. CDR1 is SGHAT and CDR2 is FQNNGV in the germline V gene. CDR3 length equals 12 residues.

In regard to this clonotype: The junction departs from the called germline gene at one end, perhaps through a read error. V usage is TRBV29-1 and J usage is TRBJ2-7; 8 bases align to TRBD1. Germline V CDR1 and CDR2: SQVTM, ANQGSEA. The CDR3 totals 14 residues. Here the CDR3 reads CNVVGDRGSYEQYF. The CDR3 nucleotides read TGCAACGTTGTGGGAGACAGGGGCTCCTACGAGCAGTACTTC.

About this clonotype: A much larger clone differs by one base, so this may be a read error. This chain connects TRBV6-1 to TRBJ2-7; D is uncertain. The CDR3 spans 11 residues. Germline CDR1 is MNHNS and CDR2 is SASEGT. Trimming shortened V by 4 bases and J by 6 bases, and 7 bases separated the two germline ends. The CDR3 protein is CASSAFGEQYF. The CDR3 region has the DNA TGTGCCAGCAGTGCCTTCGGCGAGCAGTACTTC.

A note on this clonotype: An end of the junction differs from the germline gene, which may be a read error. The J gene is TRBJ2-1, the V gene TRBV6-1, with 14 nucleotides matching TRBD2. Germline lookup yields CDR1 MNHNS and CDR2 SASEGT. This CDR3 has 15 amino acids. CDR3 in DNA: TGTGTCAGCAGACCCGGGACTAGCGGGAGCACTGATCAGTTCTTC. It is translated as CVSRPGTSGSTDQFF.